The clone carrying this T cell receptor (beta chain) was detected ten times or more. Its specificity is not known. The entry originates in a study of neurological immune-mediated disorders. From germline, CDR1 is SGHRS and CDR2 YFSETQ. The CDR3 is 15 amino acids. Trimming pared 2 bases from V and 4 bases from J, leaving 13 bases between. General observations from the study: HTLV-1-associated myelopathy led in TCR clonal expansion, while multiple sclerosis ranked lowest, below healthy controls. Phylogenetic grouping assigned the repertoires of 18 of 34 multiple sclerosis patients to a single related-CDR3 cluster, which may represent a signature. Across subjects, no CDR3 amino acid sequence appeared in expanded clones of more than one subject, a finding that suggested private repertoires in all groups.

Over 190 million TCR-beta sequences (from 15-18 subjects) were yielded by each sequencing run. MiXCR, run by TCRdb on the 5' RACE reads, gives a single entry per CDR3 protein. The sample holds some 65,000 distinct CDR3 sequences, 4.1% seen once. The clonotype comes from a man aged 45 to 65 with multiple sclerosis. V usage is TRBV5-1 and J usage is TRBJ2-1; D uncertain. The sample comprised PBMCs. The CDR3 DNA sequence: TGCGCCAGCAGCTTCTACCCGGCGGAGTACAATGAGCAGTTCTTC. It yields the protein CASSFYPAEYNEQFF.